This T cell receptor (beta chain) came from a study of OX40 agonist ivuxolimab in advanced cancers. As for this clone: The sample has other DNA sequences that encode this CDR3 too.

Sequencing used immunoSEQ multiplex PCR; TCRdb keeps in-frame clones, though not all of them. The sample has about 62,000 clones, 60% to 85% seen once. The receptor was isolated from an adult with an advanced solid tumor such as melanoma, head and neck, liver or kidney cancer. The specimen comprised CD4+ or CD8+ T cells sorted from blood, sampled in a trial of the OX40 agonist ivuxolimab.

The DNA for the CDR3 is TGTGCCAGCTCACCGGACCGTGGGGGCAATCAGCCCCAGCATTTT. This sequence encodes CASSPDRGGNQPQHF. The gene calls are TRBV18 and TRBJ1-5, with D hard to call. Germline V gene lookup returns CDR1 KGHSH and CDR2 LQKENI. V was cut by 3 bases and J by 2 bases, with 11 bases left in between. CDR3 size: 15 residues.